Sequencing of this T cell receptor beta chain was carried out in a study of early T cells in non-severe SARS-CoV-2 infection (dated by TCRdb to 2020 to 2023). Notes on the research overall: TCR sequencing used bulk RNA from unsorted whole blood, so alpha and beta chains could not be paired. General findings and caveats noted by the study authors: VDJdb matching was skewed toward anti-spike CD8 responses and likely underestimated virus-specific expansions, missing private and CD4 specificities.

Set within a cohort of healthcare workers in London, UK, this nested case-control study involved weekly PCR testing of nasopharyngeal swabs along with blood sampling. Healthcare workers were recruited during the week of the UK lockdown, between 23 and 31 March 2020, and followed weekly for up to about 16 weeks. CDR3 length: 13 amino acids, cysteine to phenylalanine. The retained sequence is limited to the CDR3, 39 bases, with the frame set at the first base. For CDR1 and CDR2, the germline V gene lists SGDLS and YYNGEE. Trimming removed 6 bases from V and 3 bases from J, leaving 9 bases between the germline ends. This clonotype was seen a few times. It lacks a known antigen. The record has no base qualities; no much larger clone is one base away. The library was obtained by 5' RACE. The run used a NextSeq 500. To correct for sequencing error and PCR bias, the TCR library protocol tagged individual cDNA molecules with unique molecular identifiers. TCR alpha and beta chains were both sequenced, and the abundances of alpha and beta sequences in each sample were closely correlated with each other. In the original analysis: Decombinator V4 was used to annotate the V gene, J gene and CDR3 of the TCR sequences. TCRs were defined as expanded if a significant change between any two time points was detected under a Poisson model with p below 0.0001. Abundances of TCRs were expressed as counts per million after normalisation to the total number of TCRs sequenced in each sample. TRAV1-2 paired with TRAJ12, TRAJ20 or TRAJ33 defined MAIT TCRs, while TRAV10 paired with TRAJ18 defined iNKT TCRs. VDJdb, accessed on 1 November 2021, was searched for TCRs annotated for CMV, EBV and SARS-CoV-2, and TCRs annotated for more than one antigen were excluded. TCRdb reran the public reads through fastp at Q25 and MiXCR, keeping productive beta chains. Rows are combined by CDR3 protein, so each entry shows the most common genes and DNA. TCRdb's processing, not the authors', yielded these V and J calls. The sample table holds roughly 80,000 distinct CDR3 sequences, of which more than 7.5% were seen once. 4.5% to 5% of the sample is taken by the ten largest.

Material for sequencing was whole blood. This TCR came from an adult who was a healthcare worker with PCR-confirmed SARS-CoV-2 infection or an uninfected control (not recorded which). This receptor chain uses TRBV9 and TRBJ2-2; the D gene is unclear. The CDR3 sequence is CASTFRDTGELFF. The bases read TGTGCCAGCACATTCCGGGACACCGGGGAGCTGTTTTTT.